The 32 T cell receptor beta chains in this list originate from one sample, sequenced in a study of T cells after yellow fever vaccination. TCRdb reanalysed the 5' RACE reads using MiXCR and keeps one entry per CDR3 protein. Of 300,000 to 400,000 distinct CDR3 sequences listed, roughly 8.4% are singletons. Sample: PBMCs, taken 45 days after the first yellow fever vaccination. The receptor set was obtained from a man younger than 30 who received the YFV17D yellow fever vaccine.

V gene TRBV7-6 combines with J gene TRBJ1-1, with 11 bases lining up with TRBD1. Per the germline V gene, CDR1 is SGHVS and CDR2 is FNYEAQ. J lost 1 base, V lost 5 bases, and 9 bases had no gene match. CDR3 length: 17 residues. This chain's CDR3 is CASSPGTGGIRNTEAFF. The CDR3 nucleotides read TGTGCCAGCAGCCCCGGGACAGGGGGAATTCGGAACACTGAAGCTTTCTTT.

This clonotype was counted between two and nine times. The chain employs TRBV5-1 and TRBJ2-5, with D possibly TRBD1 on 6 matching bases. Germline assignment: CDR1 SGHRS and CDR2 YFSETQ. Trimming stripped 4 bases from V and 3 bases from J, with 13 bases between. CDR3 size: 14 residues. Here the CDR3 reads CASSTTGTKETQYF. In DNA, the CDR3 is TGCGCCAGCAGCACTACCGGGACAAAAGAGACCCAGTACTTC.

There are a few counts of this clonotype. The CDR3 region is CASSLRNRGLDSTDTQYF. The CDR3 DNA reads TGTGCCAGCAGTCTACGAAACCGAGGACTAGATAGCACAGATACGCAGTATTTT. The chain joins TRBV2 to TRBJ2-3; 7 nucleotides align to TRBD2. J gave up 0 bases and V 5 bases, and 14 bases lay outside the gene matches. The CDR3 length is 18 residues. Germline V CDR1 and CDR2: SNHLY, FYNNEI.

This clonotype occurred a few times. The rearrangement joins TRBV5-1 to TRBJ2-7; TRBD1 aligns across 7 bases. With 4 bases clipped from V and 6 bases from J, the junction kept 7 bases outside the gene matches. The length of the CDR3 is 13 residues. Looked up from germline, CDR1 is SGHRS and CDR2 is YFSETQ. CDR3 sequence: CASSPRQGGEQYV. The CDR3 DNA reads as TGCGCCAGCAGCCCAAGACAGGGTGGCGAGCAGTACGTC.

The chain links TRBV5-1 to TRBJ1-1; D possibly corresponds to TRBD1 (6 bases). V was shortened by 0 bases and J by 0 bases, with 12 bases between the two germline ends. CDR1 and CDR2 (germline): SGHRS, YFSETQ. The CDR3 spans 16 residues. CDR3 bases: TGCGCCAGCAGCTTGGAGGTTCAGGGGATGAACACTGAAGCTTTCTTT. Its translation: CASSLEVQGMNTEAFF. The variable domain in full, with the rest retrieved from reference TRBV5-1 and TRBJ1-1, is KAGVTQTPRYLIKTRGQQVTLSCSPISGHRSVSWYQQTPGQGLQFLFEYFSETQRNKGNFPGRFSGRQFSNSRSEMNVSTLELGDSALYLCASSLEVQGMNTEAFFGQGTRLTVV.

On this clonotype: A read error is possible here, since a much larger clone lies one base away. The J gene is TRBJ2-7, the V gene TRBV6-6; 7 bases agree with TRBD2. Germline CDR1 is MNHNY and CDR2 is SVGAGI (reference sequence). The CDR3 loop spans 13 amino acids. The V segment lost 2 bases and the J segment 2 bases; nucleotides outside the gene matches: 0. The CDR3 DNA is TGTGCCAGCAGTTACGGGAGGGCCTACGAGCAGTACTTC. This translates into CASSYGRAYEQYF.

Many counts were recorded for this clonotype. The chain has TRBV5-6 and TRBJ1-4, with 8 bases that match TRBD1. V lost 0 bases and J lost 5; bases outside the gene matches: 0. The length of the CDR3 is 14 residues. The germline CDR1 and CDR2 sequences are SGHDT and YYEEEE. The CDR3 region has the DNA TGTGCCAGCAGCTTGGGGACAGGGAATGAAAAACTGTTTTTT. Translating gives CASSLGTGNEKLFF.

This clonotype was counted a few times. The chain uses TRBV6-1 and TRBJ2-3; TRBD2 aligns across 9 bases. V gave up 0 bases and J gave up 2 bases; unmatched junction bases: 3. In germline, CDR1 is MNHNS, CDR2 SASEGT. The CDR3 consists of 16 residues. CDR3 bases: TGTGCCAGCAGTGAAGCCGGCGGGGGGGTCACAGATACGCAGTATTTT. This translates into CASSEAGGGVTDTQYF.

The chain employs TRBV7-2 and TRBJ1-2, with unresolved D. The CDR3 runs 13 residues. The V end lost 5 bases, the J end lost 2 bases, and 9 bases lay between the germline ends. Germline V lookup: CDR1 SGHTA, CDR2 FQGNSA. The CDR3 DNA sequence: TGTGCCAGCAGCGTCAGCCGAAACTATGGCTACACCTTC. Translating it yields CASSVSRNYGYTF.

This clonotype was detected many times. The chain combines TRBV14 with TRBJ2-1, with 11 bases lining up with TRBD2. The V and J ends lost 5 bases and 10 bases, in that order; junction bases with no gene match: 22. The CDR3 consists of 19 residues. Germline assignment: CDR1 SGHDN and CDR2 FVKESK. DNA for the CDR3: TGTGCCAGCAGCTTATCCCCGGGACTAGCGGTCCCCCTCAATGTGGAGCAGTTCTTC. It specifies CASSLSPGLAVPLNVEQFF.

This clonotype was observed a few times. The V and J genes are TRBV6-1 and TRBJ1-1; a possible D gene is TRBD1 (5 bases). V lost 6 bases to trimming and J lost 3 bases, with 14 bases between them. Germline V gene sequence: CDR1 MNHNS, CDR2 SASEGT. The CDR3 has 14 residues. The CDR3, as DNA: TGTGCCAGCAGCCCCGACCTGGGGCACACTGAAGCTTTCTTT. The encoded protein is CASSPDLGHTEAFF.

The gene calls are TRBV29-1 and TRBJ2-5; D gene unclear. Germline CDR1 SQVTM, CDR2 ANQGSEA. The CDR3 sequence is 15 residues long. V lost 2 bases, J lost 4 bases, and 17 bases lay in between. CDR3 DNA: TGCAGCGTTGAAAGGGCAGGATATGAAGGAGAGACCCAGTACTTC. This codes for CSVERAGYEGETQYF.

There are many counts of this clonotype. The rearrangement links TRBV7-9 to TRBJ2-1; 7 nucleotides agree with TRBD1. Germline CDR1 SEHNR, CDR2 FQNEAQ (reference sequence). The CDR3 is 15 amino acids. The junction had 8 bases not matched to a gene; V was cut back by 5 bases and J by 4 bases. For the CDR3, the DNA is TGTGCCAGCAGCGAAGGACAGGCGTATTACAATGAGCAGTTCTTC. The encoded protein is CASSEGQAYYNEQFF. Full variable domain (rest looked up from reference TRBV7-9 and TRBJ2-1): DTGVSQNPRHKITKRGQNVTFRCDPISEHNRLYWYRQTLGQGPEFLTYFQNEAQLEKSRLLSDRFSAERPKGSFSTLEIQRTEQGDSAMYLCASSEGQAYYNEQFFGPGTRLTVL.

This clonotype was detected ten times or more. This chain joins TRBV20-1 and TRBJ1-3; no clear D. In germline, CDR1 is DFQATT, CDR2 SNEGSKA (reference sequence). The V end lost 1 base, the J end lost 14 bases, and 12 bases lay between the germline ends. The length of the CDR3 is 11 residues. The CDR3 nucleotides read TGCAGTGCTAGAGGAGCCGGATTTGTATATTTT. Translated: CSARGAGFVYF.

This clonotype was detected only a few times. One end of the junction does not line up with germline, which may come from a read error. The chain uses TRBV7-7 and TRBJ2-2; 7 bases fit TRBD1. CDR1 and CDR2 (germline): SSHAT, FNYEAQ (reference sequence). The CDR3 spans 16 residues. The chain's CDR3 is CASSHSRDRNTGELFF. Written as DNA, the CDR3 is TGTGCTAGCAGCCATTCGAGGGACAGGAACACCGGGGAGCTGTTTTTT.

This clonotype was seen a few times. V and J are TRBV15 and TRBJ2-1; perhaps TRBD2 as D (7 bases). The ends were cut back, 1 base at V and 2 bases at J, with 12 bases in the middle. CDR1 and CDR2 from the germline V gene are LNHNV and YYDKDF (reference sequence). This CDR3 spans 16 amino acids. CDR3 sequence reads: CATSRGGGGTYNEQFF. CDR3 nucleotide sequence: TGTGCCACCAGCAGAGGGGGCGGGGGCACCTACAATGAGCAGTTCTTC.

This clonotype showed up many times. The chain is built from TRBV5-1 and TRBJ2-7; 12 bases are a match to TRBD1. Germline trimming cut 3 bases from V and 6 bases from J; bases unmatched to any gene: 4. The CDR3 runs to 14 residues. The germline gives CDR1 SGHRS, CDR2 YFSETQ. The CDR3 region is CASSSGQGAVEQYV. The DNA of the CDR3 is TGCGCCAGCAGCTCGGGACAGGGGGCTGTCGAGCAGTACGTC.

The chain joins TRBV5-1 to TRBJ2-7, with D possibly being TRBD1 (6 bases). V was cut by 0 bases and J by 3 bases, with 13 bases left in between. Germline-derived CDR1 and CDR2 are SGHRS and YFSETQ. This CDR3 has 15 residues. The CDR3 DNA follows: TGCGCCAGCAGCTTGGTGGCAGGGGTCTACTACGAGCAGTACTTC. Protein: CASSLVAGVYYEQYF.

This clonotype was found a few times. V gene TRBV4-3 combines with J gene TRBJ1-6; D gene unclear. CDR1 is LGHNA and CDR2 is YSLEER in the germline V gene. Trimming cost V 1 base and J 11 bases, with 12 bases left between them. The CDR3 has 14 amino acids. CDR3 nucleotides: TGCGCCAGCAGCCAAGGTGGGCTGTATGCACCCCTCCACTTT. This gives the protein CASSQGGLYAPLHF.

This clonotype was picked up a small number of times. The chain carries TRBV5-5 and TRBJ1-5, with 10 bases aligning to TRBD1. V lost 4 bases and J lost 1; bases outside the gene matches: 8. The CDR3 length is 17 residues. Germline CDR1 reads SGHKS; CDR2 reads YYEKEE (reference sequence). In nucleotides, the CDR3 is TGTGCCAGCAGCCCGGGACAGGGGATGTGGAGCAATCAGCCCCAGCATTTT. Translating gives CASSPGQGMWSNQPQHF.

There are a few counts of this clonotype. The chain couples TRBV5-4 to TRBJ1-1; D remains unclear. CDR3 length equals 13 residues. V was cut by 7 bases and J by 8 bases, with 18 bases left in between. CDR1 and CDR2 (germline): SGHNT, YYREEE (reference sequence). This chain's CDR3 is CASGLGEGLEAFF. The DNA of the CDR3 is TGTGCCAGCGGTCTCGGGGAGGGTTTGGAAGCTTTCTTT. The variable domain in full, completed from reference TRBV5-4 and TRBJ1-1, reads ETGVTQSPTHLIKTRGQQVTLRCSSQSGHNTVSWYQQALGQGPQFIFQYYREEENGRGNFPPRFSGLQFPNYSSELNVNALELDDSALYLCASGLGEGLEAFFGQGTRLTVV.

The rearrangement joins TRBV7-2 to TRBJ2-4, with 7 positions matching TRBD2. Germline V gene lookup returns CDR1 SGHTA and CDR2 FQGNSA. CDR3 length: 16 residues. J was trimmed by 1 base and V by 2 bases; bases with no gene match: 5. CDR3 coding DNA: TGTGCCAGCAGCTTATTTGGGGGGGTTGCCAAAAACATTCAGTACTTC. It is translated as CASSLFGGVAKNIQYF.

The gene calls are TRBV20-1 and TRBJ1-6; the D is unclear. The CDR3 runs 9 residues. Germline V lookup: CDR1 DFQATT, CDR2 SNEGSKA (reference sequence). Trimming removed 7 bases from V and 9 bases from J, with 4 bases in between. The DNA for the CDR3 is TGCAGTGGGAGTTCACCCCTCCACTTT. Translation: CSGSSPLHF.

The chain's CDR3 is CASSLSGQRNSPLHF. The CDR3 DNA sequence: TGTGCCAGCAGCTTAAGTGGTCAGAGAAATTCACCCCTCCACTTT. V gene TRBV7-3 combines with J gene TRBJ1-6; D is ambiguous. Germline V lookup: CDR1 SGHTA, CDR2 FQGTGA. The ends were cut back, 1 base at V and 7 bases at J, with 11 bases in the middle. The CDR3 is 15 amino acids.

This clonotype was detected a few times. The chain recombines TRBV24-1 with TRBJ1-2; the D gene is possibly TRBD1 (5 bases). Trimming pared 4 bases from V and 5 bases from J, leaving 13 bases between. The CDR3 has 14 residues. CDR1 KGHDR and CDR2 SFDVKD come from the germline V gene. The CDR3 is CATSDTGAAYGYTF. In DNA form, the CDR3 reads TGTGCCACCAGTGACACAGGCGCCGCATATGGCTACACCTTC.

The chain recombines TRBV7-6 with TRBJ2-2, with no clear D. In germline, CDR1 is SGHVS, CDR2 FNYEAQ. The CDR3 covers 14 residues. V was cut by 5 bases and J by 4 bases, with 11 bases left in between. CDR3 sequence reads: CASSPTRATGELFF. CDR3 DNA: TGTGCCAGCAGCCCAACAAGGGCCACCGGGGAGCTGTTTTTT.

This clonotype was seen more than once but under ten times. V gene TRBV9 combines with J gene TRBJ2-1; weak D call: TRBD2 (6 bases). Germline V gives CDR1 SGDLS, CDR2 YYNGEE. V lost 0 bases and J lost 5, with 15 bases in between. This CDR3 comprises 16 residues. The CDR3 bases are TGTGCCAGCAGCGTAGTAGGAGGGGAGTTCAACAATGAGCAGTTCTTC. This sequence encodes CASSVVGGEFNNEQFF.

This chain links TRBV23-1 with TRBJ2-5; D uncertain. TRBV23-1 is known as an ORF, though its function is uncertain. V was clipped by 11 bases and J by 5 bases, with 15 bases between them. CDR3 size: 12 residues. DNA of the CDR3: TGCGCCGTCGTAGTACCCTGGGAGACCCAGTACTTC. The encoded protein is CAVVVPWETQYF.

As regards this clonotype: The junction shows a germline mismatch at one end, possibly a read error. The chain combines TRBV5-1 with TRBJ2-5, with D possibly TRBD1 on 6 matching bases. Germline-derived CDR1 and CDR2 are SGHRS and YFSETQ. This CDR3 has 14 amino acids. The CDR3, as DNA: TGCGCCAGCGGCTCAGGGGATTTCCAAGAGATCCAGTACTTC. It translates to CASGSGDFQEIQYF.

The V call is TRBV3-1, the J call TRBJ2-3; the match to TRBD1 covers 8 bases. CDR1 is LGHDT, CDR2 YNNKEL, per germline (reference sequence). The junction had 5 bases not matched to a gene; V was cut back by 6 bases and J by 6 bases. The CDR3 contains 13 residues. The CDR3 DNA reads TGTGCCAGCAGGGGGACAGGCTCGGATACGCAGTATTTT. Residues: CASRGTGSDTQYF.

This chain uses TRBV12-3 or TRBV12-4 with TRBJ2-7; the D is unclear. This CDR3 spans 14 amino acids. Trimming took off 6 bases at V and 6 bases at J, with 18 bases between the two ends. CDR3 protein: CASSREATSREQYF. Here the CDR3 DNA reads TGTGCCAGCAGCCGCGAGGCGACCTCTCGCGAGCAGTACTTC.

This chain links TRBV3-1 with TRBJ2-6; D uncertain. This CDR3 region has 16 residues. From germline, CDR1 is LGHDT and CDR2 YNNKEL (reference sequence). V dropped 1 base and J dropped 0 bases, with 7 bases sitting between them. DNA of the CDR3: TGTGCCAGCAGCCAAGGCGTGGCCTCTGGGGCCAACGTCCTGACTTTC. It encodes CASSQGVASGANVLTF.